These 29 T cell receptor beta chains share one sample of origin, sequenced in a study of shared clonotypes between healthy human individuals. Some clones are missing from TCRdb's copy, which holds only in-frame ones; the method was immunoSEQ multiplex PCR. The sample lists 1.5 million to 2.5 million clones; about 95% were seen once. CD45RO-negative, CCR7-positively selected cells formed the naive CD8 fraction, excluding terminally differentiated effector memory CD45RA+ cells. The sequencing input was naive CD8+ T cells sorted from blood. The receptors derive from a man aged 18 to 35 in good health.

The V gene is TRBV25-1, the J gene TRBJ1-5; D is unclear. V lost 6 bases to trimming and J lost 1 base, with 10 bases between them. This CDR3 spans 14 amino acids. CDR1 and CDR2 from the germline V gene are MGHDK and SYGVNS. The CDR3 is CASSDISSNQPQHF. In nucleotides, the CDR3 is TGTGCCAGCAGCGACATCTCGAGCAATCAGCCCCAGCATTTT. Full variable domain (rest looked up from reference TRBV25-1 and TRBJ1-5): EADIYQTPRYLVIGTGKKITLECSQTMGHDKMYWYQQDPGMELHLIHYSYGVNSTEKGDLSSESTVSRIRTEHFPLTLESARPSHTSQYLCASSDISSNQPQHFGDGTRLSIL.

In its sample, this clone was seen a few times. This sample also contains other DNA sequences that code for the same CDR3. The chain recombines TRBV10-2 with TRBJ1-2; a possible D gene is TRBD1 (6 bases). CDR3 length: 11 amino acids. The germline V and J ends were trimmed by 6 bases and 5 bases, with 7 bases remaining between them. Germline V lookup: CDR1 WSHSY, CDR2 SAAADI. The CDR3 protein is CASRDSYGYTF. CDR3 bases: TGCGCCAGCAGGGACAGTTATGGCTACACCTTC.

The chain couples TRBV6-5 to TRBJ2-3, with D uncertain. The CDR3 consists of 14 residues. V gave up 3 bases and J gave up 4 bases, with 11 bases separating them. Germline assignment: CDR1 MNHEY and CDR2 SVGAGI. Here the CDR3 DNA reads TGTGCCAGCAGTTATAACGGTCAGGCAGATACGCAGTATTTT. Its translation: CASSYNGQADTQYF.

This chain connects TRBV9 to TRBJ2-1; TRBD1 matches 9 bases. The V gene's germline CDR1 is SGDLS and CDR2 YYNGEE. There are 18 residues in the CDR3. V trimming: 0 bases; J trimming: 4 bases; junction bases outside the gene matches: 11. CDR3 DNA: TGTGCCAGCAGCGTAGAGTACCGAGGGACAGGGATGTACAATGAGCAGTTCTTC. Translated: CASSVEYRGTGMYNEQFF.

With respect to this clone: The identical CDR3 is also encoded by other nucleotide sequences in the sample. The CDR3 reads CSARDPYEQYF. The CDR3 DNA sequence: TGCAGTGCTAGAGATCCCTACGAGCAGTACTTC. V gene TRBV20-1 combines with J gene TRBJ2-7; D not resolved. CDR1 and CDR2 (germline): DFQATT, SNEGSKA (reference sequence). The CDR3 loop spans 11 amino acids. V was cut by 0 bases and J by 2 bases, with 2 bases left in between.

The chain joins TRBV6-5 to TRBJ2-5; D not certain. CDR3 length: 13 residues. Trimming removed 0 bases at V and 5 bases at J, with 7 bases between. In germline, CDR1 is MNHEY, CDR2 SVGAGI. CDR3 sequence reads: CASSYSTAETQYF. The CDR3 nucleotides are TGTGCCAGCAGTTACTCGACTGCGGAGACCCAGTACTTC.

This clone occurred a few times. CDR3 nucleotide sequence: TGTGCCCTGGTGAGGATGGGGAGTTGGGGCTACACCTTC. Residues: CALVRMGSWGYTF. J is TRBJ1-2 and V is TRBV2, with D unclear. The V gene's germline CDR1 is SNHLY and CDR2 FYNNEI. V was cut by 11 bases and J by 8 bases, with 21 bases left in between. The CDR3 spans 13 residues. Looking up the rest from reference TRBV2 and TRBJ1-2 gives the full variable domain: EPEVTQTPSHQVTQMGQEVILRCVPISNHLYFYWYRQILGQKVEFLVSFYNNEISEKSEIFDDQFSVERPDGSNFTLKIRSTKLEDSAMYFCALVRMGSWGYTFGSGTRLTVV.

This sequence joins TRBV5-6 and TRBJ2-3; 8 bases agree with TRBD2. The CDR3 consists of 16 residues. The junction had 4 bases not matched to a gene; V was cut back by 1 base and J by 0 bases. Germline V gene data show CDR1 as SGHDT and CDR2 as YYEEEE. The CDR3 sequence is CASSLMASGSTDTQYF. Here the CDR3 DNA reads TGTGCCAGCAGCTTGATGGCTAGCGGGAGCACAGATACGCAGTATTTT.

V is TRBV11-2 and J is TRBJ2-1; perhaps D is TRBD1 or TRBD2 (5 bases each). Trimming shortened V by 1 base and J by 8 bases, and 12 bases separated the two germline ends. The V gene's germline CDR1 is SGHAT and CDR2 FQNNGV. The CDR3 is 14 amino acids. CDR3 sequence (DNA): TGTGCCAGCAGCTTAGTAACCGGGGCCCATGAGCAGTTCTTC. Protein sequence: CASSLVTGAHEQFF.

The rearrangement uses TRBV27 and TRBJ2-7; tentatively, D is TRBD2 (6 bases). This CDR3 spans 14 amino acids. Germline-derived CDR1 and CDR2 are MNHEY and SMNVEV (reference sequence). Trimming took off 5 bases at V and 8 bases at J, with 19 bases between the two ends. The CDR3 here is CASSLTGSLIQQYF. In nucleotides, the CDR3 is TGTGCCAGCAGTCTTACCGGGAGCCTTATCCAGCAGTACTTC.

About this clone itself: Within the sample, other DNA sequences also encode this same CDR3. The chain recombines TRBV7-2 with TRBJ2-7; D may be TRBD2 (5 bases). The germline V gene encodes CDR1 SGHTA and CDR2 FQGNSA. V was shortened by 3 bases and J by 2 bases, with 8 bases between the two germline ends. This CDR3 region has 13 residues. The CDR3 nucleotides are TGTGCCAGCAGCTTCGGGGTAGCCTACGAGCAGTACTTC. Translated: CASSFGVAYEQYF.

This sequence joins TRBV27 and TRBJ2-1; D gene ambiguous. The CDR3 extends over 13 amino acids. Between the trimmed V and J ends, which lost 1 base and 9 bases, there was a span of 10 bases. The germline CDR1 and CDR2 sequences are MNHEY and SMNVEV (reference sequence). As DNA, the CDR3 is TGTGCCAGCAGTTTATTACCCCCGGGTGAGCAGTTCTTC. Its protein is CASSLLPPGEQFF.

V is TRBV10-3 and J is TRBJ2-7; D may be TRBD2 (5 bases). The CDR3 is 14 residues long. Trimming removed 4 bases at V and 5 bases at J, with 15 bases between. Looked up from germline, CDR1 is ENHRY and CDR2 is SYGVKD. Written as DNA, the CDR3 is TGTGCCATCAGTGCTGGGAAGGAGGCCCACGAGCAGTACTTC. As protein: CAISAGKEAHEQYF.

J is TRBJ2-1 and V is TRBV11-1; possibly TRBD2 for D (7 bases). Between the trimmed V and J ends, which lost 1 base and 8 bases, there was a span of 12 bases. The CDR3 extends over 14 amino acids. Germline CDR1 SGHAT, CDR2 FQDESV (reference sequence). Written as DNA, the CDR3 is TGTGCCAGCAGCTTAGACCGGGGGGCTGATGAGCAGTTCTTC. This gives the protein CASSLDRGADEQFF.

The rearrangement links TRBV19 to TRBJ1-2; no clear D. The CDR3 length is 12 residues. In germline, CDR1 is LNHDA, CDR2 SQIVND (reference sequence). CDR3 DNA: TGTGCGTTACGGTTTGGTAACTATGGCTACACCTTC. Translating it yields CALRFGNYGYTF.

The rearrangement joins TRBV6-5 to TRBJ2-1, with TRBD2 identical over 9 bases. This CDR3 region has 16 residues. Germline CDR1 MNHEY, CDR2 SVGAGI. V gave up 0 bases and J gave up 7 bases; unmatched junction bases: 7. CDR3 bases: TGTGCCAGCAGTTACTCGATTAGCGGGAGTCGGAATGAGCAGTTCTTC. The encoded protein is CASSYSISGSRNEQFF.

The CDR3 sequence is CASSDENKNIQYF. CDR3 bases: TGCGCCAGCAGCGACGAAAACAAAAACATTCAGTACTTC. The gene calls are TRBV10-2 and TRBJ2-4; D not certain. Trimming removed 6 bases from V and 3 bases from J, with 9 bases in between. The CDR3 length is 13 residues. Looked up from germline, CDR1 is WSHSY and CDR2 is SAAADI.

This chain joins TRBV20-1 and TRBJ1-4; D unresolved. The germline V gene encodes CDR1 DFQATT and CDR2 SNEGSKA (reference sequence). The CDR3 length is 11 residues. Deletions cut 3 bases from V and 8 bases from J, with 7 bases between. The chain's CDR3 is CSARTGEKLFF. In nucleotides, the CDR3 is TGCAGTGCTAGGACCGGGGAAAAACTGTTTTTT.

This chain uses TRBV27 with TRBJ1-6; 8 bases are shared with TRBD1. The trim removed 2 bases at V and 8 bases at J, leaving 11 bases unmatched. Germline V gene sequence: CDR1 MNHEY, CDR2 SMNVEV (reference sequence). There are 17 residues in the CDR3. The CDR3 coding sequence is TGTGCCAGCAGTTTACTCGACGTACAGGGGGGGTATTCACCCCTCCACTTT. Its protein product is CASSLLDVQGGYSPLHF.

This clone was detected only once. The rearrangement links TRBV9 to TRBJ2-1; 7 nucleotides agree with TRBD2. Germline loops: CDR1 SGDLS, CDR2 YYNGEE. V gave up 0 bases and J gave up 7 bases; unmatched junction bases: 13. The CDR3 covers 17 residues. CDR3 in amino acids: CASSVDRASGNGNEQFF. In DNA form, the CDR3 reads TGTGCCAGCAGCGTAGATCGGGCCAGCGGGAACGGTAATGAGCAGTTCTTC.

The V call is TRBV19, the J call TRBJ2-2, with no clear D. V was clipped by 8 bases and J by 0 bases, with 13 bases between them. Per the germline V gene, CDR1 is LNHDA and CDR2 is SQIVND (reference sequence). The CDR3 runs 15 residues. CDR3 DNA sequence: TGTGCCAGTGGGGTAAGCTCCGCGAACACCGGGGAGCTGTTTTTT. The encoded protein is CASGVSSANTGELFF.

A word on this clone: Other nucleotide sequences in the sample specify the same CDR3. The gene calls are TRBV4-3 and TRBJ2-7; 12 nucleotides line up with TRBD2. The CDR3 length is 14 residues. Germline assignment: CDR1 LGHNA and CDR2 YSLEER. V gave up 4 bases and J gave up 4 bases; unmatched junction bases: 2. The CDR3 here is CASSLTSGSYEQYF. CDR3 DNA: TGCGCCAGCAGCCTGACTAGCGGGAGTTACGAGCAGTACTTC.

The chain uses TRBV4-1 and TRBJ1-1, with D unclear. V lost 1 base and J lost 4, with 13 bases in between. The germline V gene has CDR1 MGHRA and CDR2 YSYEKL. The CDR3 is made up of 15 amino acids. CDR3 loop: CASSQVSGLGTEAFF. As DNA, the CDR3 is TGCGCCAGCAGCCAAGTCTCCGGTTTGGGCACTGAAGCTTTCTTT.

This chain joins TRBV7-8 and TRBJ2-7; D remains unclear. CDR3 length: 13 amino acids. Trimming left V 0 bases short and J 2 bases short, with 5 bases between. Germline V CDR1 and CDR2: SGHVS, FQNEAQ. CDR3: CASSLASAYEQYF. CDR3 nucleotide sequence: TGTGCCAGCAGCTTAGCGTCAGCCTACGAGCAGTACTTC.

The rearrangement uses TRBV2 and TRBJ2-6; no firm D call. In germline, CDR1 is SNHLY, CDR2 FYNNEI. The CDR3 extends over 15 amino acids. Trimming shortened V by 4 bases and J by 2 bases, and 9 bases separated the two germline ends. For the CDR3, the DNA is TGTGCCAGCAGTGGCATCCAGACTGGGGCCAACGTCCTGACTTTC. Protein sequence: CASSGIQTGANVLTF.

The chain joins TRBV5-6 to TRBJ1-1; 7 bases agree with TRBD1. Looked up from germline, CDR1 is SGHDT and CDR2 is YYEEEE. V was clipped by 1 base and J by 5 bases; unmatched bases: 11. This CDR3 spans 16 amino acids. The CDR3, as DNA: TGTGCCAGCAGCTTGTATTGGGAGGGGGCGCAAACTGAAGCTTTCTTT. Translation gives CASSLYWEGAQTEAFF.

To note about this clone: Different DNA sequences within this sample yield the same CDR3. CDR3 sequence: CASSLRGDTQYF. For the CDR3, the DNA is TGTGCCAGCAGTTTAAGAGGGGATACGCAGTATTTT. The chain employs TRBV27 and TRBJ2-3; TRBD2 might be the D (5 bases). Deletions cut 2 bases from V and 6 bases from J, with 6 bases between. Germline lookup yields CDR1 MNHEY and CDR2 SMNVEV (reference sequence). CDR3 length: 12 residues.

The chain joins TRBV6-5 to TRBJ1-1; D is uncertain. Germline CDR1 is MNHEY and CDR2 is SVGAGI. The CDR3 has 12 amino acids. Between the trimmed V and J ends, which lost 1 base and 7 bases, there was a span of 7 bases. The CDR3 nucleotides read TGTGCCAGCAGTTACTTAGGCCGTGAAGCTTTCTTT. It codes for CASSYLGREAFF.

The chain is built from TRBV11-2 and TRBJ1-2, with TRBD1 as a possible D gene (5 bases). Trimming took off 2 bases at V and 6 bases at J, with 16 bases between the two ends. CDR3 size: 15 residues. Germline assignment: CDR1 SGHAT and CDR2 FQNNGV. CDR3 coding DNA: TGTGCCAGCAGCTTACGTCGGGACGAGGGAAATGGCTACACCTTC. This translates into CASSLRRDEGNGYTF.